This T cell receptor beta chain was recovered during a study of T cell responses to AZD1222 COVID-19 vaccine. V gave up 1 base and J gave up 0 bases, with 13 bases separating them. CDR3 length equals 17 residues. Germline-derived CDR1 and CDR2 are LGHNA and YSLEER. TCRdb's copy holds only in-frame clones and misses some; the assay was immunoSEQ multiplex PCR. Here the sample spans around 150,000 clones, roughly 94% being singletons. V gene TRBV4-3 combines with J gene TRBJ2-1; no clear D gene. The source of this sequence is an adult who received the AZD1222 COVID-19 vaccine. Source: peripheral blood, taken 28 days after the second AZD1222 dose. CDR3 loop: CASSQALDMSSYNEQFF. CDR3 sequence (DNA): TGCGCCAGCAGCCAAGCTCTTGACATGAGCTCCTACAATGAGCAGTTCTTC.